The clone carrying this T cell receptor beta chain appeared a few times. The antigen is unknown. Cyclophosphamide on days +3 and +4 followed busulfan-fludarabine conditioning and a marrow graft. The data are from a study of T cells after posttransplantation cyclophosphamide. CDR1 and CDR2 (germline): SGHKS, YYEKEE (reference sequence). The CDR3 sequence is 16 residues long. V was trimmed by 3 bases and J by 0 bases, leaving 16 bases between them. Study results and limitations: Tissue-infiltrating T cells from skin or gut overlapped little with blood T cells. Recipient CMV seropositivity and CMV reactivation strongly tracked TRB clonality. Later post-transplant blood repertoires were often dominated by donor CD8+ memory clones.

The table came from immunoSEQ multiplex PCR; TCRdb's copy has only in-frame clones and leaves some out. This table holds approximately 10,000 clones, about 93% found once. The V and J genes are TRBV5-5 and TRBJ2-7; D possibly corresponds to TRBD1 (6 bases). This specimen was PBMCs, taken after allogeneic stem cell transplant with posttransplant cyclophosphamide. This clonotype was sampled from a female patient in her 30s who received an allogeneic stem cell transplant from an unrelated donor, was CMV-positive, and had no GVHD. Part of the T cell pool may stem from the graft donor. The CDR3 DNA reads TGTGCCAGCAGCTCAGGAACAGGGTACTACTCCTACGAGCAGTACTTC. Its protein product is CASSSGTGYYSYEQYF.